Listed below are T cell receptor beta chains from one sample, sequenced in a study of preoperative IRX-2 immunotherapy in early breast cancer. The repertoire was sequenced with immunoSEQ multiplex PCR; TCRdb's copy has only in-frame clones and lacks some. The top ten hold 5% to 7.5% of the sample, which has under 40,000 clones, 90% to 95% seen once. The material was obtained from a patient treated with IRX-2 immunotherapy. Every receptor here comes from a human donor with breast cancer. Both conserved end residues are part of each CDR3. D genes are given only for firm matches. Only some rows state a clone size, as once, few, many or a class for expanded clones.

TRBV11-2,.,TRBJ2-5,.,TGTGCCAGCAAAAAGGGAAGCATCGGCCAAGAGACCCAGTACTTC,CASKKGSIGQETQYF
TRBV10-3,.,TRBJ1-6,.,TGTGCCATCAGCCAGGTTGAGCAGAGTTCACCCCTCCACTTT,CAISQVEQSSPLHF
TRBV19,.,TRBJ1-1,TRBD1,TGTGCCAGTAAACTGGGGACAGGGGTCCTGAACACTGAAGCTTTCTTT,CASKLGTGVLNTEAFF
TRBV7-2,.,TRBJ1-5,.,TGTGCCAGCAGCTTTAGTTCCAGCGATCAGCCCCAGCATTTT,CASSFSSSDQPQHF
TRBV6-6,.,TRBJ2-7,.,TGTGCCAGCAGTTATAGCAGGGTTTACGAGCAGTACTTC,CASSYSRVYEQYF
TRBV6-1,.,TRBJ2-5,TRBD2,TGTGCCAGCAGTGATGCCGCGGGGGGGCCCGGAAAGACCCAGTACTTC,CASSDAAGGPGKTQYF
TRBV18,.,TRBJ1-5,.,TGTGCCAGCTCACCGATTGAAAACAATCAGCCCCAGCATTTT,CASSPIENNQPQHF
TRBV7-9,once,TRBJ2-3,.,TGTGCCAGCAGCTCACACCGCACAGATACGCAGTATTTT,CASSSHRTDTQYF
TRBV6-4,once,TRBJ2-3,TRBD2,TGTGCCAGCAGTGACTCGGGCGGGAGGGCCCTCAACTTCACAGATACGCAGTATTTT,CASSDSGGRALNFTDTQYF
TRBV7-3,.,TRBJ1-2,.,TGTGCCAGCAGCGATGGCTATGGCTACACCTTC,CASSDGYGYTF
TRBV9,.,TRBJ2-1,.,TGTGCCAGCAGCGTACAGGGGCTACAAAATGAGCAGTTCTTC,CASSVQGLQNEQFF
TRBV4-1,.,TRBJ2-2,.,TGCGCCAGCAGCCGTTCCCGGGACCCTGCCTTAGGCGGGGAGCTGTTTTTT,CASSRSRDPALGGELFF
TRBV15,once,TRBJ2-1,TRBD2,TGTGCCACCAGCAGAGTGGTAAGCGGGAGGGCCTTAGTTTTGGGTGAGCAGTTCTTC,CATSRVVSGRALVLGEQFF
TRBV4-3,.,TRBJ2-1,TRBD2,TGCGCCAGCAGCCCAAGGACTAGCGGCTACAATGAGCAGTTCTTC,CASSPRTSGYNEQFF
TRBV15,.,TRBJ2-2,TRBD2,TGTGCCACCAGAACAACAGGGGGCCCGGGACTAGCGGGCCACACCGGGGAGCTGTTTTTT,CATRTTGGPGLAGHTGELFF
TRBV18,.,TRBJ1-1,.,TGTGCCAGCTCACCACGAAAAGGACCGAACACTGAAGCTTTCTTT,CASSPRKGPNTEAFF
TRBV28,.,TRBJ1-6,.,TGTGCCAGCACCAATGGCCCGGGCTTTAATTCACCCCTCCACTTT,CASTNGPGFNSPLHF
TRBV7-9,.,TRBJ1-2,TRBD1,TGTGCCAGCAGCCCCCGCCGGACAGGCGCAAACTATGGCTACACCTTC,CASSPRRTGANYGYTF
TRBV9,.,TRBJ2-5,TRBD2,TGTGCCAGCAGCGTACGCGGGAGCCCGATAGAGACCCAGTACTTC,CASSVRGSPIETQYF
TRBV2,.,TRBJ1-2,.,TGTGCCAGCAGTCCCCGACAGACAGCTAACTATGGCTACACCTTC,CASSPRQTANYGYTF
TRBV7-8,.,TRBJ2-7,.,TGTGCCAGCAGCTTAGGGAGTATCGGGTACGAGCAGTACTTC,CASSLGSIGYEQYF
TRBV27,.,TRBJ2-1,.,TGTGCCAGCAGTTGGTCAGGGCCCAATGAGCAGTTCTTC,CASSWSGPNEQFF
TRBV28,.,TRBJ2-2,.,TGTGCCAGCAGTTTAACAGGTCGGCCCGGGGAGCTGTTTTTT,CASSLTGRPGELFF
TRBV7-8,.,TRBJ1-2,.,TGTGCCAGCAGCTCCATTGACAGGCTCAACTATGGCTACACCTTC,CASSSIDRLNYGYTF
TRBV7-8,.,TRBJ2-1,.,TGTGCCAGCAGAGACTTAGCGGCCTCCTACAATGAGCAGTTCTTC,CASRDLAASYNEQFF
TRBV28,.,TRBJ1-1,TRBD1,TGTGCCAGCAGCCCCCCAGACGCGCTAATCAGGGGGGCTTTCTTT,CASSPPDALIRGAFF
TRBV6-1,.,TRBJ1-1,TRBD1,TGTGCCAGCAGTGAAATCGGACAGGGAGACACTGAAGCTTTCTTT,CASSEIGQGDTEAFF
TRBV5-5,.,TRBJ2-7,TRBD2,TGTGCCAGCAGTAGACTAGCCCAACTCTACGAGCAGTACTTC,CASSRLAQLYEQYF
TRBV18,.,TRBJ2-3,.,TGTGCCAGCTCACCGAGGACGGGCGCAGATACGCAGTATTTT,CASSPRTGADTQYF
TRBV2,.,TRBJ1-4,.,TGTGCCAGCACCTTAAGGGGATACGAGAGTTCTGAAAAACTGTTTTTT,CASTLRGYESSEKLFF
TRBV5-4,.,TRBJ2-3,.,TGTGCCAGCAGTCCCTCCCCGGTAGGCCGATCAGATACGCAGTATTTT,CASSPSPVGRSDTQYF
TRBV4-1,.,TRBJ2-7,TRBD2,TGCGCCAGCAGCCACCTAGCGGGGGGGGTCTACGAGCAGTACTTC,CASSHLAGGVYEQYF
TRBV28,.,TRBJ1-5,.,TGTGCCAGCAGTTTCCAGGACGGTCAGCCCCAGCATTTT,CASSFQDGQPQHF
TRBV9,.,TRBJ2-5,.,TGTGCCAGCAGCGTAGCGGAGACCCAGTACTTC,CASSVAETQYF
TRBV21-1,.,TRBJ2-1,.,TGTGCCAGCAGCAAAGAGGGGGCCCCGCGATCCATATACAATGAGCAGTTCTTC,CASSKEGAPRSIYNEQFF
TRBV4-2,.,TRBJ1-2,TRBD1,TGTGCCAGCAGCCCAGACAGGGACCCCTATGGCTACACCTTC,CASSPDRDPYGYTF
TRBV29-1,.,TRBJ2-1,.,TGCAGCGGGGGCAGAGCAAATGAGCAGTTCTTC,CSGGRANEQFF
TRBV7-6,.,TRBJ1-2,TRBD1,TGTGCCAGCAGCTTTAGACGGGACAGGGGAGGGTATGGCTACACCTTC,CASSFRRDRGGYGYTF
TRBV5-5,.,TRBJ2-1,TRBD2,TGTGCCAGCAGCTTCCGACTAGCGGGAGGGACCGATGAGCAGTTCTTC,CASSFRLAGGTDEQFF
TRBV5-8,.,TRBJ1-1,.,TGTGCCAGCAGCTTGGTACAGGTGAACACTGAAGCTTTCTTT,CASSLVQVNTEAFF
TRBV29-1,.,TRBJ1-1,TRBD1,TGCAGCGTTGAAGATCGGGGGACAGTGAACACTGAAGCTTTCTTT,CSVEDRGTVNTEAFF
TRBV6-6,.,TRBJ2-1,TRBD2,TGTGCCACCCAAGCGGGGGGGTCTTACAATGAGCAGTTCTTC,CATQAGGSYNEQFF
TRBV7-9,.,TRBJ1-2,.,TGTGCCAGCAGCTTATCGACAGATGGCTACACCTTC,CASSLSTDGYTF
TRBV5-1,.,TRBJ1-1,.,TGCGCCAGCAGCTCCACACCGAACACTGAAGCTTTCTTT,CASSSTPNTEAFF
TRBV13,.,TRBJ2-1,.,TGTGCCAGCAACTCCGGGGGGCGGGAGCGAAATTATGAGCAGTTCTTC,CASNSGGRERNYEQFF
TRBV19,.,TRBJ1-5,TRBD1,TGTGCCAGTAGGGGGGACAGGGGCAATCAGCCCCAGCATTTT,CASRGDRGNQPQHF
TRBV2,.,TRBJ1-3,TRBD1,TGTGCCAGCGGGACAGGTCGGGGAGGAACCTGGCCGAACACCATATATTTT,CASGTGRGGTWPNTIYF
TRBV2,.,TRBJ2-5,.,TGTGCCACAGGGACGGAAATCGGGGAGACCCAGTACTTC,CATGTEIGETQYF
TRBV5-4,.,TRBJ2-5,TRBD2,TGTGCCAGCAGCTTGGGGACTAGCGGGAGGGAGGAGACCCAGTACTTC,CASSLGTSGREETQYF
TRBV7-3,.,TRBJ1-6,.,TGTGCCAGCAGCTTAGGAGGATCTCATTCACCCCTCCACTTT,CASSLGGSHSPLHF
TRBV7-8,.,TRBJ2-7,TRBD1,TGTGCCAGCAGCTTAGATCGGGACAGGGGGTACGAGCAGTACTTC,CASSLDRDRGYEQYF
TRBV6-5,.,TRBJ2-1,.,TGTGCCAGCAGTCCCCACGAAAACAATGAGCAGTTCTTC,CASSPHENNEQFF
TRBV11-2,.,TRBJ1-5,.,TGTGCCAGCACCCCCGGTGGGCAGGGCAATCAGCCCCAGCATTTT,CASTPGGQGNQPQHF
TRBV6-4,.,TRBJ2-1,TRBD1,TGTGCCAGCAGCTCACAGGGGAGTGGTGAGCAGTTCTTC,CASSSQGSGEQFF
TRBV28,once,TRBJ2-7,.,TGTGCCAGCAGACCTTATCTGAGCGGCTCCTACGAGCAGTACTTC,CASRPYLSGSYEQYF
TRBV6-6,.,TRBJ1-6,TRBD1,TGTGCCAGCGGAAGAAGGACAGGGAACGGTTCACCCCTCCACTTT,CASGRRTGNGSPLHF
TRBV18,.,TRBJ1-1,.,TGTGCCAGCTCACCCGGACAGCCAGCTTGGAACACTGAAGCTTTCTTT,CASSPGQPAWNTEAFF
TRBV6-5,.,TRBJ2-3,TRBD2,TGTGCCAGCAGTTACTCCGGGACTAAGGTAGATACGCAGTATTTT,CASSYSGTKVDTQYF
TRBV7-3,.,TRBJ1-1,.,TGTGCCAGCAGCTGGAGGGGGGACACTGAAGCTTTCTTT,CASSWRGDTEAFF
TRBV19,.,TRBJ2-6,.,TGTGCCAGTAGTACCCTTCTCAGGGCTGGGGCCAACGTCCTGACTTTC,CASSTLLRAGANVLTF